The source of this T cell receptor beta chain is a study of blood T cell repertoires in COVID-19. Across the whole study: Some COVID-19 samples were acute and others convalescent; all came from the United States, Italy and Spain. Sample material is recorded as cDNA or gDNA derived from T cells, B-cell-depleted T cells, or PBMCs.

Original processing methods: How many nucleated cells were present was estimated from reference gene primer amplification. Some clones are missing from TCRdb's copy, which holds only in-frame ones; the method was immunoSEQ multiplex PCR. From that table come the V and J calls and clone size; the DNA was used to work out D and trimming. The sample holds 130,000 to 150,000 clones, 75% to 90% seen once. The CDR3 loop spans 14 amino acids. Trimming at V came to 4 bases and at J to 2 bases, leaving 1 base not matched to a gene. Germline CDR1 reads SGHRS; CDR2 reads YFSETQ. The sample taken for sequencing was peripheral blood. This chain connects TRBV5-1 to TRBJ1-3; 9 bases line up with TRBD1. This clonotype originated in a woman aged 55-70 years with active COVID-19. The CDR3 protein is CASSRTGAGNTIYF. The CDR3 coding sequence is TGCGCCAGCAGCCGGACAGGGGCTGGAAACACCATATATTTT. Supplemented by reference TRBV5-1 and TRBJ1-3, the full variable domain reads KAGVTQTPRYLIKTRGQQVTLSCSPISGHRSVSWYQQTPGQGLQFLFEYFSETQRNKGNFPGRFSGRQFSNSRSEMNVSTLELGDSALYLCASSRTGAGNTIYFGEGSWLTVV.